A single sample gave rise to the 21 T cell receptor beta chains below, sequenced in a study of regulatory T cells in long-lasting Graves disease (dated by TCRdb to about 2021). According to the study, the label for this sample's time point signals: newly diagnosed GD, antithyroid drugs for less than 3 months. For both TCR sequencing and RNA sequencing, RNA was extracted from PBMCs using TRIzol. Library generation was performed with multiplex PCR. Sequencing relied on an Illumina HiSeq 4000. CDR3 regions were amplified by Arm-PCR with iRepertoire HTBI primers to construct TCR beta libraries. The public reads were run again by TCRdb, first through fastp at Q25 and then through MiXCR, and only productive beta chains were kept. CDR3 protein duplicates are merged, each entry listing the most common genes and DNA. The sample has about 430,000 distinct CDR3 sequences on record, approximately 16% of them singletons. Approximately 7.8% of the sample lies in the top ten.

These data were also filed under a second study, of T cells in Graves' hyperthyroidism and ophthalmopathy.

Sequences were derived from peripheral blood mononuclear cells (PBMCs), sampled at new diagnosis, from a patient treated with antithyroid drugs. These receptors all come from a middle-aged woman with Graves disease. Donor details come from another sample of the same person, matched by shared clones.

This clonotype was seen a few times. V is TRBV27 and J is TRBJ2-7, with 9 bases fitting TRBD2. Germline loops: CDR1 MNHEY, CDR2 SMNVEV (reference sequence). This CDR3 region has 16 residues. V lost 3 bases and J lost 1; bases outside the gene matches: 7. The CDR3 DNA reads as TGTGCCAGCAGTTTGGCTAGCGGGACACTATCCTACGAGCAGTACTTC. Translation gives CASSLASGTLSYEQYF.

This chain connects TRBV19 to TRBJ1-6; TRBD1 is a possible D gene (5 bases). Germline-derived CDR1 and CDR2 are LNHDA and SQIVND (reference sequence). The CDR3 length is 16 residues. Trimming took off 4 bases at V and 6 bases at J, with 16 bases between the two ends. CDR3 sequence reads: CASSTGREKSNSPLHF. Here the CDR3 DNA reads TGTGCCAGTAGTACAGGGAGGGAGAAGTCTAATTCACCCCTCCACTTT.

The chain combines TRBV12-3 or TRBV12-4 with TRBJ2-1; 7 positions agree with TRBD2. The CDR3 spans 15 residues. The V gene end was trimmed by 6 bases and the J gene end by 0 bases; junction bases not matched to a gene: 5. CDR3 loop: CASRLRETSYNEQFF. The CDR3 region has the DNA TGTGCCAGCAGGTTGCGGGAGACCTCCTACAATGAGCAGTTCTTC.

This sequence joins TRBV30 and TRBJ2-7; D not certain. Germline assignment: CDR1 GTSNPN and CDR2 SVGIG (reference sequence). The CDR3 is 13 amino acids. V was clipped by 0 bases and J by 5 bases, with 11 bases between them. In DNA, the CDR3 is TGTGCCTGGAGTGTACAAGGGTTTGACGAGCAGTACTTC. Translated, it gives CAWSVQGFDEQYF. The whole variable domain, filled in from reference TRBV30 and TRBJ2-7, reads SQTIHQWPATLVQPVGSPLSLECTVEGTSNPNLYWYRQAAGRGLQLLFYSVGIGQISSEVPQNLSASRPQDRQFILSSKKLLLSDSGFYLCAWSVQGFDEQYFGPGTRLTVT.

In its sample, this clonotype was seen a few times. The rearrangement links TRBV12-5 to TRBJ2-5, with 14 bases fitting TRBD2. This CDR3 region has 16 residues. Germline CDR1 is LGHNT and CDR2 is FRNRAP. After removal of 5 bases from V and 4 bases from J, the junction contained 6 bases not matched to a gene. The CDR3, as DNA: TGTGCTAGTGGTCCGGGGACTAGCGGGAGACGAGAGACCCAGTACTTC. Residues: CASGPGTSGRRETQYF. Full variable domain (rest looked up from reference TRBV12-5 and TRBJ2-5): DARVTQTPRHKVTEMGQEVTMRCQPILGHNTVFWYRQTMMQGLELLAYFRNRAPLDDSGMPKDRFSAEMPDATLATLKIQPSEPRDSAVYFCASGPGTSGRRETQYFGPGTRLLVL.

This clonotype has ten or more counts. The rearrangement links TRBV6-1 to TRBJ1-1; maybe TRBD1 (5 bases). Germline assignment: CDR1 MNHNS and CDR2 SASEGT. Trimming took 3 bases from V and 0 from J, leaving 17 bases between them. CDR3 length equals 17 residues. The CDR3 sequence is CASSETTAPLLNTEAFF. DNA for the CDR3: TGTGCCAGCAGTGAGACGACAGCCCCTTTATTGAACACTGAAGCTTTCTTT.

With respect to this clonotype: Compared with germline, one end of the junction differs, possibly owing to a read error. The chain recombines TRBV7-9 with TRBJ2-5; D ambiguous. This CDR3 region has 13 residues. The germline V gene has CDR1 SEHNR and CDR2 FQNEAQ (reference sequence). The CDR3 protein is CASSRLNQETQYF. In DNA, the CDR3 is TGTGCCAGCAGCCGCCTAAACCAGGAGACCCAGTACTTC. Variable domain in full (rest from reference TRBV7-9 and TRBJ2-5): DTGVSQNPRHKITKRGQNVTFRCDPISEHNRLYWYRQTLGQGPEFLTYFQNEAQLEKSRLLSDRFSAERPKGSFSTLEIQRTEQGDSAMYLCASSRLNQETQYFGPGTRLLVL.

V gene TRBV27 combines with J gene TRBJ2-3; D unclear. The V gene's germline CDR1 is MNHEY and CDR2 SMNVEV (reference sequence). The CDR3 is 15 amino acids. Trimming took 6 bases from V and 1 from J, leaving 14 bases between them. As DNA, the CDR3 is TGTGCCAGCAGACTAAGCCCGGCGGGCACAGATACGCAGTATTTT. It translates to CASRLSPAGTDTQYF.

The chain employs TRBV20-1 and TRBJ1-2; D call uncertain. V was pared by 0 bases and J by 3 bases, with 23 bases between. There are 18 residues in the CDR3. Germline V gene sequence: CDR1 DFQATT, CDR2 SNEGSKA (reference sequence). The CDR3 protein is CSARDLDPGPHSDYGYTF. CDR3 DNA: TGCAGTGCTAGAGATTTAGACCCAGGACCTCATTCCGACTATGGCTACACCTTC.

The sample holds many counts of this clonotype. The rearrangement uses TRBV12-5 and TRBJ2-1; 13 bases fit TRBD2. Germline CDR1 reads LGHNT; CDR2 reads FRNRAP. Unmatched junction bases numbered 2, after V lost 0 bases and J lost 6 bases. The CDR3 runs 16 residues. The CDR3 DNA follows: TGTGCTAGTGGTTTGGTACTAGCGGGAGGGTTCAATGAGCAGTTCTTC. Its translation is CASGLVLAGGFNEQFF.

This clonotype was seen many times. J is TRBJ1-5 and V is TRBV24-1, with D maybe TRBD1 (5 bases). Germline assignment: CDR1 KGHDR and CDR2 SFDVKD. V lost 5 bases, J lost 0 bases, and 7 bases lay in between. This CDR3 comprises 14 residues. The CDR3 loop reads CATSGDSSNQPQHF. CDR3 nucleotides: TGTGCCACCAGTGGCGACAGTAGCAATCAGCCCCAGCATTTT.

The table lists this clonotype with a few counts. A read error may be the cause here, since a much bigger clone is one base away. This chain connects TRBV6-1 to TRBJ2-6; D might be TRBD1 (7 bases). Trimming took 6 bases from V and 0 from J, leaving 12 bases between them. The CDR3 spans 16 residues. Germline V gives CDR1 MNHNS, CDR2 SASEGT. Written as DNA, the CDR3 is TGTGCCAGCAGCCCCAGGGGGGCCTCTGGGGCCAACGTCCTGACTTTC. Protein product: CASSPRGASGANVLTF.

Note on this clonotype: One end of the junction varies from germline; a read error may be responsible. The rearrangement links TRBV11-1 to TRBJ2-7; D possibly matches TRBD1 or TRBD2 (5 bases each). The CDR3 is 13 residues long. The germline CDR1 and CDR2 sequences are SGHAT and FQDESV (reference sequence). The DNA of the CDR3 is TGTGCCAGCAGCTCGGGGCACTCCTACGAGCAGCACTTC. Translated: CASSSGHSYEQHF.

This clonotype was observed a handful of times. The chain has TRBV20-1 and TRBJ1-4; possibly TRBD1 for D (6 bases). The CDR3 loop spans 13 amino acids. V lost 4 bases to trimming and J lost 4 bases, with 10 bases between them. From germline, CDR1 is DFQATT and CDR2 SNEGSKA (reference sequence). The CDR3: CSATGQLNEKLFF. In DNA form, the CDR3 reads TGCAGTGCTACCGGACAGCTTAATGAAAAACTGTTTTTT.

There are a few counts of this clonotype. CDR3 in amino acids: CSARDSQGVGETQYF. CDR3 sequence (DNA): TGCAGTGCTAGAGATAGCCAGGGAGTGGGAGAGACCCAGTACTTC. This sequence joins TRBV20-1 and TRBJ2-5; the D call may be TRBD1 or TRBD2 (5 bases each). Germline V gives CDR1 DFQATT, CDR2 SNEGSKA (reference sequence). V shed 0 bases and J shed 4 bases, with 15 bases lying between them. This CDR3 contains 15 residues.

Written as DNA, the CDR3 is TGCAGTGCTAGTAGGACTAGCGCCTCCGAGCAGTTCTTC. Translation gives CSASRTSASEQFF. This chain connects TRBV20-1 to TRBJ2-1, with TRBD2 identical over 9 bases. The CDR3 is made up of 13 amino acids. Per germline, CDR1 DFQATT and CDR2 SNEGSKA (reference sequence). V lost 3 bases and J lost 10; bases outside the gene matches: 7.

This clonotype showed up many times. This rearrangement joins TRBV28 to TRBJ1-4, with D unclear. CDR1 and CDR2 from the germline V gene are MDHEN and SYDVKM. Trimming removed 2 bases from V and 8 bases from J, with 9 bases in between. This CDR3 spans 13 amino acids. DNA for the CDR3: TGTGCCAGCAGTTTAGGGAATCCCGAAAAACTGTTTTTT. Protein product: CASSLGNPEKLFF.

This clonotype was detected many times. This chain links TRBV11-2 with TRBJ1-2, with unresolved D. The CDR3 extends over 13 amino acids. Deletions cut 1 base from V and 8 bases from J, with 11 bases between. Germline assignment: CDR1 SGHAT and CDR2 FQNNGV. CDR3 in amino acids: CASSLGVGTGYTF. As DNA, the CDR3 is TGTGCCAGCAGCTTAGGCGTGGGCACAGGCTACACCTTC.

There are many counts of this clonotype. The chain has TRBV7-9 and TRBJ1-1; D remains unclear. Germline values: CDR1 SEHNR, CDR2 FQNEAQ (reference sequence). Trimming pared 2 bases from V and 3 bases from J, leaving 4 bases between. The CDR3 loop spans 12 amino acids. The CDR3 loop is CASSLMYTEAFF. CDR3 DNA: TGTGCCAGCAGCTTAATGTACACTGAAGCTTTCTTT.

This clonotype was detected ten times or more. CDR3 sequence reads: CSATVSSGVHYEQYF. The CDR3 DNA is TGCAGTGCTACCGTATCTAGCGGGGTACACTACGAGCAGTACTTC. V is TRBV20-1 and J is TRBJ2-7, with 9 bases aligning to TRBD2. Unmatched junction bases numbered 10, after V lost 4 bases and J lost 3 bases. The CDR3 loop spans 15 amino acids. CDR1 is DFQATT, CDR2 SNEGSKA, per germline (reference sequence).

Ten or more counts support this clonotype. The V gene is TRBV28, the J gene TRBJ2-1, with 8 nucleotides matching TRBD2. The trim removed 7 bases at V and 6 bases at J, leaving 8 bases unmatched. The CDR3 is made up of 14 amino acids. In germline, CDR1 is MDHEN, CDR2 SYDVKM. CDR3 DNA: TGTGCCAGCACCCCAACCGGGACTAGCAATGAGCAGTTCTTC. Translating gives CASTPTGTSNEQFF.